The 14 T cell receptor beta chains below come from one sample, sequenced in a study of brain T cells in children with intractable seizures. Some clones are missing from TCRdb's copy, which holds only in-frame ones; the method was immunoSEQ multiplex PCR. The sample holds 300,000 to 400,000 clones, 93% seen once. Specified time point: blood from clinic visit 5 months post-surgery; TSC patient then seizure free. The starting material was peripheral blood, obtained roughly 5 months after surgery. Receptors were obtained from a boy in the first two years of life with tuberous sclerosis and intractable seizures.

The CDR3 DNA follows: TGTGCCAGCAGCGTAGAGGCAGCCTCTGGAAACACCATATATTTT. Translated: CASSVEAASGNTIYF. The chain links TRBV9 to TRBJ1-3; D gene uncertain. The ends were cut back, 0 bases at V and 0 bases at J, with 7 bases in the middle. The V gene's germline CDR1 is SGDLS and CDR2 YYNGEE. The CDR3 has 15 amino acids.

The chain uses TRBV27 and TRBJ2-5, with 9 positions matching TRBD1. V lost 7 bases, J lost 5 bases, and 8 bases stayed unmatched. CDR3 size: 14 residues. Looked up from germline, CDR1 is MNHEY and CDR2 is SMNVEV (reference sequence). The CDR3 here is CASKKGTGRETQYF. CDR3 sequence (DNA): TGTGCCAGCAAAAAAGGGACAGGGCGGGAGACCCAGTACTTC.

The chain couples TRBV5-6 to TRBJ2-3; D is undetermined. V was trimmed by 0 bases and J by 2 bases, leaving 13 bases between them. The germline gives CDR1 SGHDT, CDR2 YYEEEE. The CDR3 is 16 amino acids. The CDR3 region is CASSLAPGSNTDTQYF. CDR3 coding DNA: TGTGCCAGCAGCTTGGCCCCGGGCTCAAACACAGATACGCAGTATTTT. Based on the CDR3 plus reference TRBV5-6 and TRBJ2-3, the full variable domain is DAGVTQSPTHLIKTRGQQVTLRCSPKSGHDTVSWYQQALGQGPQFIFQYYEEEERQRGNFPDRFSGHQFPNYSSELNVNALLLGDSALYLCASSLAPGSNTDTQYFGPGTRLTVL.

This chain connects TRBV4-2 to TRBJ1-6, with a tentative D call TRBD1 (6 bases). Germline V gene sequence: CDR1 LGHNA, CDR2 YNFKEQ. Trimming shortened V by 9 bases and J by 7 bases, and 19 bases separated the two germline ends. The length of the CDR3 is 15 residues. Here the CDR3 DNA reads TGTGCCAGGAAAGGTCGGGGGCCACGGAATTCACCCCTCCACTTT. It codes for CARKGRGPRNSPLHF.

V is TRBV7-8 and J is TRBJ2-1, with 9 bases fitting TRBD2. The ends lost 5 bases at V and 5 bases at J; junction bases unmatched: 10. This CDR3 has 16 amino acids. Germline loops: CDR1 SGHVS, CDR2 FQNEAQ. CDR3 region: CASSLSWGLANNEQFF. The CDR3 coding sequence is TGTGCCAGCAGCCTGAGCTGGGGACTAGCCAACAATGAGCAGTTCTTC.

The rearrangement uses TRBV6-1 and TRBJ2-5; TRBD2 matches at 9 bases. CDR3 size: 15 residues. V was pared by 1 base and J by 4 bases, with 4 bases of the junction left unmatched. Germline CDR1 reads MNHNS; CDR2 reads SASEGT. As DNA, the CDR3 is TGTGCCAGCAGTGAAGAGGCGGGGGGGCCAGAGACCCAGTACTTC. Protein sequence: CASSEEAGGPETQYF.

This chain connects TRBV11-3 to TRBJ1-2, with D possibly TRBD1 on 5 matching bases. V lost 3 bases to trimming and J lost 2 bases, with 7 bases between them. Germline CDR1 reads SGHNT; CDR2 reads YENEEA. There are 13 residues in the CDR3. The CDR3 protein is CASSLGGNYGYTF. Here the CDR3 DNA reads TGTGCCAGCAGCTTGGGGGGAAACTATGGCTACACCTTC.

This sequence joins TRBV7-9 and TRBJ1-2; D not resolved. Germline V CDR1 and CDR2: SEHNR, FQNEAQ (reference sequence). This CDR3 has 15 residues. The V end lost 5 bases, the J end lost 8 bases, and 21 bases lay between the germline ends. CDR3 sequence (DNA): TGTGCCAGCAGCCCCCCGGTAGTGAGGGAGGGCGGCTACACCTTC. Translated, it gives CASSPPVVREGGYTF.

The J gene is TRBJ2-1, the V gene TRBV7-9; TRBD2 matches 8 bases. Losses at the gene ends were 4 bases for V and 6 bases for J; bases not matched to a gene: 8. The germline V gene has CDR1 SEHNR and CDR2 FQNEAQ (reference sequence). This CDR3 has 15 residues. DNA for the CDR3: TGTGCCAGCAGCTCGCCGGGACTAGATGTCAATGAGCAGTTCTTC. Encoded protein: CASSSPGLDVNEQFF. The complete variable domain, with remaining parts taken from reference TRBV7-9 and TRBJ2-1, reads DTGVSQNPRHKITKRGQNVTFRCDPISEHNRLYWYRQTLGQGPEFLTYFQNEAQLEKSRLLSDRFSAERPKGSFSTLEIQRTEQGDSAMYLCASSSPGLDVNEQFFGPGTRLTVL.

V gene TRBV4-2 combines with J gene TRBJ1-1; a possible D gene is TRBD1 (5 bases). This CDR3 region has 14 residues. Trimming removed 4 bases from V and 5 bases from J, with 14 bases in between. Germline CDR1 is LGHNA and CDR2 is YNFKEQ. The CDR3 DNA follows: TGTGCCAGCAGCCCCAGGGTAGTGGGGACTGAAGCTTTCTTT. This gives the protein CASSPRVVGTEAFF.

V usage is TRBV11-3 and J usage is TRBJ1-1; D gene unclear. There are 14 residues in the CDR3. In germline, CDR1 is SGHNT, CDR2 YENEEA. V lost 8 bases to trimming and J lost 1 base, with 14 bases between them. CDR3 protein: CASGDSTRNTEAFF. DNA for the CDR3: TGTGCCAGCGGCGACTCTACTCGGAACACTGAAGCTTTCTTT.

The V call is TRBV15, the J call TRBJ2-1; 8 bases fit TRBD2. V was pared by 2 bases and J by 6 bases, with 6 bases of the junction left unmatched. Germline-derived CDR1 and CDR2 are LNHNV and YYDKDF (reference sequence). This CDR3 is built from 15 residues. The CDR3 protein is CATSRTSGSRNEQFF. In nucleotides, the CDR3 is TGTGCCACCAGCAGAACGAGCGGGAGTCGCAATGAGCAGTTCTTC.

The chain recombines TRBV7-3 with TRBJ2-2, with 11 bases matching TRBD2. Germline lookup yields CDR1 SGHTA and CDR2 FQGTGA. The CDR3 loop spans 14 amino acids. V dropped 5 bases and J dropped 6; count of bases not matched to a gene: 2. CDR3 sequence reads: CASSAGLAAGELFF. The CDR3, as DNA: TGTGCCAGCAGCGCGGGACTAGCGGCCGGGGAGCTGTTTTTT.

This clone has only one observation. The J gene is TRBJ2-1, the V gene TRBV19, with TRBD1 matching over 8 bases. V shed 5 bases, J shed 2 bases, and the junction held 5 bases outside the gene matches. The CDR3 totals 15 residues. Germline V gene data show CDR1 as LNHDA and CDR2 as SQIVND (reference sequence). The CDR3 sequence is CASSQDRGPYNEQFF. Written as DNA, the CDR3 is TGTGCCAGTAGTCAAGACAGGGGACCCTACAATGAGCAGTTCTTC.